This T cell receptor (beta chain) is drawn from a study of blood T cell repertoires in COVID-19. In the study overall: Sources were T cells, B-cell-depleted T cells, or PBMCs; the material itself was cDNA or gDNA.

CDR3 size: 16 residues. The trim removed 4 bases at V and 3 bases at J, leaving 5 bases unmatched. Per the germline V gene, CDR1 is SGHNT and CDR2 is YYREEE (reference sequence). Per the study methods: Reference gene primer amplification gave estimated nucleated cell counts. Profiling relied on immunoSEQ multiplex PCR, and the TCRdb table lists in-frame clones only, not all of them. The DNA gave D and trimming, while V, J and clone size come from that table. The repertoire includes under 300,000 clones, 90% to 95% of them detected once, and under 2.5% sits in the top ten. Cohort 3 donors were reported recovered after two negative PCRs, clearance, or symptom resolution.

The source of this sequence is a woman younger than 35 who had recovered from COVID-19. The sample taken for sequencing was PBMCs or T cells enriched from blood (not recorded which). This chain uses TRBV5-4 with TRBJ2-2; 11 nucleotides agree with TRBD1. CDR3 in DNA: TGTGCCAGCAGCACGCGGACAGGGGGCGACACCGGGGAGCTGTTTTTT. It translates to CASSTRTGGDTGELFF.